This T cell receptor (beta chain) was sequenced for a study of T cell repertoires in cytomegalovirus infection. This clonotype appeared many times. Its cognate antigen is unknown. Findings of the study overall: Predominance within the ex vivo response was attributable to HLA-C-restricted CMV-specific TCR beta clonotypes.

TCRdb re-called the reads with MiXCR, one entry per CDR3 protein. Found here are hundreds of thousands of distinct CDR3 sequences, about 9.2% of them singletons; the top ten hold 2% to 3%. The sequenced material came from PBMCs. This TCR came from a human donor in good health (CMV status not recorded). Some clones in this sample may be carry-over from other donors' samples.

The CDR3: CASSIDRANEQFF. The CDR3 DNA sequence: TGTGCCAGCAGCATCGACAGGGCGAATGAGCAGTTCTTC. The V gene is TRBV12-3 or TRBV12-4, the J gene TRBJ2-1; TRBD1 aligns across 7 bases. V dropped 6 bases and J dropped 7; count of bases not matched to a gene: 6. The CDR3 sequence is 13 residues long.